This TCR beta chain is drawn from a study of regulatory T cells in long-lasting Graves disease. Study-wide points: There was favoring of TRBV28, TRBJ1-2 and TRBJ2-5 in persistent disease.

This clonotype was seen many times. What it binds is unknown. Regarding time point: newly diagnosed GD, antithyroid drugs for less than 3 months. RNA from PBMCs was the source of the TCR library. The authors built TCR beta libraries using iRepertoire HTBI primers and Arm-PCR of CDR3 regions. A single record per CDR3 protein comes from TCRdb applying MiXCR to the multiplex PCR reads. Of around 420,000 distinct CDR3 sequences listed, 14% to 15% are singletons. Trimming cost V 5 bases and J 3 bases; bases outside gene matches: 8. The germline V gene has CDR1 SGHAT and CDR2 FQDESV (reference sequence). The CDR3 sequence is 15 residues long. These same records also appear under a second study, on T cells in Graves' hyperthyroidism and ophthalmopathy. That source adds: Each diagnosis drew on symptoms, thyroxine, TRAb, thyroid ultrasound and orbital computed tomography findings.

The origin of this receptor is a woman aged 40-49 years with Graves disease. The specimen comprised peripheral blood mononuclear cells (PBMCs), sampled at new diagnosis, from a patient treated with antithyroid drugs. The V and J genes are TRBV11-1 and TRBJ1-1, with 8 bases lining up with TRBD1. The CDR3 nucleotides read TGTGCCAGCAGCCGGACAGGGAGTAGGTACACTGAAGCTTTCTTT. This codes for CASSRTGSRYTEAFF.